The entry below gives a single T cell receptor (beta chain) sequence along with its context. There is no known antigen for this receptor. No clone much larger than this one lies a single base away; base qualities are absent. These data belong to a study of blood T cell repertoires in COVID-19 (dated by TCRdb to about 2020). About the full investigation: The collaborator samples originated in the United States, Italy and Spain and spanned the acute and convalescent phases of COVID-19. Where available, HLA class I and class II types were obtained from metadata supplied by the sample provider rather than from assay-based typing. The sample metadata nearly always contained a de-identified subject ID, COVID-19 status, age in years and sex. The prospective study material was composed of cDNA or gDNA derived from T cells, B-cell-depleted T cells, or PBMCs. The repertoires were released in a freely available public database intended as a resource for research on the immune response to SARS-CoV-2. The dataset comprised deeply sampled blood TCRbeta repertoires from subjects exposed to, actively infected with, or recovered from COVID-19. The samples were drawn from two sources: the first 160 participants of the ongoing ImmuneRACE study, and approximately 1,300 subjects contributed by 6 global collaborators.

In Seattle, one collaborating source enrolled patients while the infection was active and tracked those patients longitudinally over the course of disease. Whole blood was collected in K2EDTA tubes by collaborating institutions according to the institutions' own protocols. For TCRbeta analysis, collaborators shipped samples in one of three forms: frozen whole blood, isolated PBMCs, or DNA extracted from either of those sample types. Findings and caveats that apply to the study as a whole: Clinical and demographic metadata were provided uncurated, with the amount varying by source and participant.

TCRbeta CDR3 regions were amplified from genomic DNA by means of the immunoSEQ Assay, a bias-controlled multiplex PCR. Per the authors' processing: The number of nucleated cells in each sample was estimated from the amplification of reference gene primers within the assay. Sequence reads were collapsed and filtered to measure the absolute abundance of every unique TCRbeta CDR3 rearrangement. For each sample, productive Simpson clonality was calculated as the square root of Simpson's diversity index over productive rearrangements. What TCRdb holds here is the immuneACCESS table cut down to in-frame rearrangements. Part of the clones is not present; checked against another copy, under half of the missing clones reflect an unresolved V gene, and the others are unexplained. D and trimming were read from the DNA, whereas the V and J calls and clone size are those reported in that table. This sample is represented by about 150,000 clones; 80% to 90% of them were singletons. Under 15% of the sample comes from the top ten.

Sequenced: peripheral blood. The clonotype was recovered from a man younger than 30 with COVID-19, enrolled during active disease.

The nucleotide sequence reads TGTGCCAGCAGTGATTTCTCGGGACAGGGTGGCTATGGCTACACCTTC. It is translated as CASSDFSGQGGYGYTF. This receptor chain uses TRBV25-1 and TRBJ1-2, with 9 bases matching TRBD1. After removal of 3 bases from V and 4 bases from J, the junction retains 9 bases not matched to a gene. For CDR1 and CDR2, the germline V gene lists MGHDK and SYGVNS. Including cysteine and phenylalanine, the CDR3 has 16 amino acids. Only CDR3 DNA is held: 48 bases, read in frame from base 1.